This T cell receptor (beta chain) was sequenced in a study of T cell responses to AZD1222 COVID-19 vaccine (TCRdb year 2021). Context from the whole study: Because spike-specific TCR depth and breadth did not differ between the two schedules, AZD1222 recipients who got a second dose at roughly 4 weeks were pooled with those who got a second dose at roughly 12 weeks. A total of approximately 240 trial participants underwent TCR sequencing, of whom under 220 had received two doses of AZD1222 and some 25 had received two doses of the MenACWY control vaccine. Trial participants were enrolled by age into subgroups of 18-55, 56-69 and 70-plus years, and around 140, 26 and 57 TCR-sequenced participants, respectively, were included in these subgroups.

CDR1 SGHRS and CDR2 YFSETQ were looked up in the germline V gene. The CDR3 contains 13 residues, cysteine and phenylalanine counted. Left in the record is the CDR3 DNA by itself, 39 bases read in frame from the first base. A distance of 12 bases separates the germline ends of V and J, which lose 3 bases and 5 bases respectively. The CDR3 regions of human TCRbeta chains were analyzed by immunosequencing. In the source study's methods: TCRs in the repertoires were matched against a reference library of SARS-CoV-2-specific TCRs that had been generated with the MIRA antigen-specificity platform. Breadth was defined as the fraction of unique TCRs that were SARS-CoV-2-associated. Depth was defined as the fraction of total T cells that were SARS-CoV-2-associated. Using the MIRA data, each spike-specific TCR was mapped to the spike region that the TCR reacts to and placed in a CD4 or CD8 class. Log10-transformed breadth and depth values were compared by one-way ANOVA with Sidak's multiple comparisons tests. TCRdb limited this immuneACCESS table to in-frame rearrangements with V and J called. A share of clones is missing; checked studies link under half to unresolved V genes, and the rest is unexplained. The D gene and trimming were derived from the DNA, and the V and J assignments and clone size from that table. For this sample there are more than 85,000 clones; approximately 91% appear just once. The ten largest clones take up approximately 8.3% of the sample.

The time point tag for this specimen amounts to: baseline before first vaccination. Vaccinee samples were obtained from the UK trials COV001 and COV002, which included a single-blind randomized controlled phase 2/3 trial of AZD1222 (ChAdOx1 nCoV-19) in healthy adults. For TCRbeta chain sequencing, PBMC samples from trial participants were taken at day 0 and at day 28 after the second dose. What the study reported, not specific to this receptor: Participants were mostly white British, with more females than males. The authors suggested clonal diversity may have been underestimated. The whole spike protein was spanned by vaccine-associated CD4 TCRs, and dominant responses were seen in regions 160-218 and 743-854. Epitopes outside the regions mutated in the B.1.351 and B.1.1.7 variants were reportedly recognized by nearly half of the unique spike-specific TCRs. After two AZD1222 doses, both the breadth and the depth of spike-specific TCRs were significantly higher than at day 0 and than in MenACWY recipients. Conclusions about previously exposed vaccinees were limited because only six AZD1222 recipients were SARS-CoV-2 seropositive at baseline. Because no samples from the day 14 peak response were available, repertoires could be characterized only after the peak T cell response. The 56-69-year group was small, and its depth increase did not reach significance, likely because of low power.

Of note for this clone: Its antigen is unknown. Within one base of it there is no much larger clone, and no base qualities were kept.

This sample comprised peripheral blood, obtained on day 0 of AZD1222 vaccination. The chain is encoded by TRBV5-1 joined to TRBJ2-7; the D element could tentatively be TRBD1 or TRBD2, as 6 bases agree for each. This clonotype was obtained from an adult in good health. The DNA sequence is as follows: TGCGCCAGCAGCTCCAGGGGAGGCCACGAGCAGTACTTC. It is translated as CASSSRGGHEQYF.